This passage covers 27 T cell receptor beta chains from one sample sequenced in a study of blood T cell repertoires in COVID-19. Measured with immunoSEQ multiplex PCR; TCRdb has only the in-frame clones, and not every one. The sample yields roughly 86,000 clones, 70% to 90% seen once. The sequencing input was peripheral blood. The origin of the receptors is a man in his forties with acute or convalescent COVID-19.

The rearrangement uses TRBV5-4 and TRBJ1-6; D might be TRBD1 (5 bases). Trimming pared 4 bases from V and 8 bases from J, leaving 13 bases between. The CDR3 contains 14 residues. CDR1 is SGHNT, CDR2 YYREEE, per germline (reference sequence). The CDR3 DNA reads TGTGCCAGCAGCACACAGGTTTCGGATTCACCCCTCCACTTT. Translation gives CASSTQVSDSPLHF. The whole variable domain, filled in from reference TRBV5-4 and TRBJ1-6, reads ETGVTQSPTHLIKTRGQQVTLRCSSQSGHNTVSWYQQALGQGPQFIFQYYREEENGRGNFPPRFSGLQFPNYSSELNVNALELDDSALYLCASSTQVSDSPLHFGNGTRLTVT.

The chain joins TRBV4-3 to TRBJ2-3; 8 nucleotides line up with TRBD2. V was clipped by 0 bases and J by 1 base; unmatched bases: 6. The CDR3 length is 17 residues. CDR1 is LGHNA, CDR2 YSLEER, per germline. The CDR3 sequence is CASSQESIAGRTDTQYF. CDR3 DNA sequence: TGCGCCAGCAGCCAAGAGAGCATAGCGGGGCGCACAGATACGCAGTATTTT.

The V and J genes are TRBV9 and TRBJ2-1; TRBD2 matches 13 bases. The CDR3 has 17 residues. Germline V gene data show CDR1 as SGDLS and CDR2 as YYNGEE. The V gene end was trimmed by 4 bases and the J gene end by 8 bases; junction bases not matched to a gene: 12. The CDR3 DNA is TGTGCCAGCAGCCCACGGACTAGCGGGAGTGTTTACGATGAGCAGTTCTTC. Protein product: CASSPRTSGSVYDEQFF.

The rearrangement uses TRBV10-3 and TRBJ2-5; 7 nucleotides match TRBD2. Per the germline V gene, CDR1 is ENHRY and CDR2 is SYGVKD. The CDR3 extends over 13 amino acids. The trim removed 8 bases at V and 5 bases at J, leaving 8 bases unmatched. CDR3 nucleotide sequence: TGTGCCATCTCTGGCGGGGGAGGGGAGACCCAGTACTTC. Translation gives CAISGGGGETQYF.

The J gene is TRBJ1-4, the V gene TRBV9; D unclear. V lost 0 bases and J 3 bases, leaving 15 bases between the germline ends. Germline CDR1 and CDR2: SGDLS and YYNGEE. The CDR3 has 17 residues. CDR3 amino acids: CASSVGREGNPNEKLFF. In DNA, the CDR3 is TGTGCCAGCAGCGTAGGTAGAGAGGGCAACCCTAATGAAAAACTGTTTTTT. Full variable domain (remainder filled in from reference TRBV9 and TRBJ1-4): DSGVTQTPKHLITATGQRVTLRCSPRSGDLSVYWYQQSLDQGLQFLIQYYNGEERAKGNILERFSAQQFPDLHSELNLSSLELGDSALYFCASSVGREGNPNEKLFFGSGTQLSVL.

The chain recombines TRBV11-2 with TRBJ1-5; D may be TRBD1 (5 bases). This CDR3 is 15 amino acids long. Germline loops: CDR1 SGHAT, CDR2 FQNNGV. Trimming removed 3 bases from V and 1 base from J, with 10 bases in between. The CDR3 DNA reads TGTGCCAGCAGCTTGGGGCAGTCCAGCAATCAGCCCCAGCATTTT. Protein sequence: CASSLGQSSNQPQHF. Full variable domain (remainder filled in from reference TRBV11-2 and TRBJ1-5): EAGVAQSPRYKIIEKRQSVAFWCNPISGHATLYWYQQILGQGPKLLIQFQNNGVVDDSQLPKDRFSAERLKGVDSTLKIQPAKLEDSAVYLCASSLGQSSNQPQHFGDGTRLSIL.

The chain is built from TRBV5-1 and TRBJ1-2; 10 nucleotides align to TRBD1. The CDR3 is 15 residues long. Germline-derived CDR1 and CDR2 are SGHRS and YFSETQ. Unmatched junction bases numbered 7, after V lost 4 bases and J lost 4 bases. The CDR3 DNA reads as TGCGCCAGCAGCACCGGGACAGGGGATTCCTATGGCTACACCTTC. This sequence encodes CASSTGTGDSYGYTF.

This clone was observed a handful of times. This chain joins TRBV27 and TRBJ1-1; 8 positions agree with TRBD1. The CDR3 covers 14 residues. The J segment lost 5 bases and the V segment lost 4 bases, leaving 6 bases of the junction unmatched. The V gene's germline CDR1 is MNHEY and CDR2 SMNVEV (reference sequence). The DNA of the CDR3 is TGTGCCAGCAGTTATAGGACAGGGAAGACTGAAGCTTTCTTT. Protein product: CASSYRTGKTEAFF.

This clone was observed a few times. The chain employs TRBV4-1 and TRBJ2-7; 9 bases line up with TRBD2. The CDR3 covers 15 residues. In germline, CDR1 is MGHRA, CDR2 YSYEKL. After removal of 0 bases from V and 5 bases from J, the junction contained 5 bases not matched to a gene. This CDR3 reads CASSQDSGSRDEQYF. The CDR3 DNA sequence: TGCGCCAGCAGCCAAGATAGCGGGAGCAGGGACGAGCAGTACTTC.

V gene TRBV4-2 combines with J gene TRBJ2-3; 9 bases are a match to TRBD2. V lost 2 bases to trimming and J lost 3 bases; unmatched junction nucleotides: 12. Germline V lookup: CDR1 LGHNA, CDR2 YNFKEQ. This CDR3 comprises 18 residues. CDR3 coding DNA: TGTGCCAGCAGCCAAAGGGCCCTCGCTAGCGGGACTACAGATACGCAGTATTTT. It specifies CASSQRALASGTTDTQYF.

The rearrangement joins TRBV19 to TRBJ1-3; D is undetermined. Trimming took 0 bases from V and 0 from J, leaving 9 bases between them. This CDR3 is built from 16 residues. CDR1 and CDR2 from the germline V gene are LNHDA and SQIVND (reference sequence). CDR3 sequence (DNA): TGTGCCAGTAGTATAGATCCCCCGGGCTCTGGAAACACCATATATTTT. It translates to CASSIDPPGSGNTIYF.

This clone was recorded a few times. The V call is TRBV13, the J call TRBJ2-7; possible D gene TRBD2, 6 bases. The CDR3 length is 16 residues. V shed 0 bases and J shed 1 base, with 13 bases lying between them. CDR1 is PRHDT and CDR2 is FYEKMQ in the germline V gene (reference sequence). The CDR3 nucleotides are TGTGCCAGCAGCTTAGGGGTAGCGGCTACTTCCTACGAGCAGTACTTC. Its protein is CASSLGVAATSYEQYF.

This chain uses TRBV24-1 with TRBJ2-1, with 8 nucleotides matching TRBD2. In germline, CDR1 is KGHDR, CDR2 SFDVKD. The CDR3 length is 16 residues. Losses at the gene ends were 1 base for V and 0 bases for J; bases not matched to a gene: 1. CDR3 in DNA: TGTGCCACCAGTGATTTCGGGGGGGCCTCCTACAATGAGCAGTTCTTC. Translated, it gives CATSDFGGASYNEQFF.

The chain carries TRBV5-6 and TRBJ1-4; weak D call: TRBD1 (5 bases). Germline V gives CDR1 SGHDT, CDR2 YYEEEE. Trimming took off 3 bases at V and 3 bases at J, with 12 bases between the two ends. This CDR3 has 15 residues. The CDR3 here is CASSYGAASNEKLFF. In DNA, the CDR3 is TGTGCCAGCAGCTATGGGGCCGCCTCTAATGAAAAACTGTTTTTT. The variable domain in full, with the rest retrieved from reference TRBV5-6 and TRBJ1-4, is DAGVTQSPTHLIKTRGQQVTLRCSPKSGHDTVSWYQQALGQGPQFIFQYYEEEERQRGNFPDRFSGHQFPNYSSELNVNALLLGDSALYLCASSYGAASNEKLFFGSGTQLSVL.

This chain connects TRBV11-2 to TRBJ2-3, with no clear D. Per germline, CDR1 SGHAT and CDR2 FQNNGV. V lost 5 bases, J lost 1 base, and 19 bases lay in between. This CDR3 spans 17 amino acids. This CDR3 reads CASSVSSGIFGTDTQYF. DNA of the CDR3: TGTGCCAGCAGCGTTTCCTCTGGCATCTTTGGCACAGATACGCAGTATTTT.

The chain joins TRBV19 to TRBJ1-5; 8 nucleotides agree with TRBD1. The V and J ends lost 7 bases and 1 base, in that order; junction bases with no gene match: 6. The CDR3 runs 15 residues. In germline, CDR1 is LNHDA, CDR2 SQIVND (reference sequence). CDR3 amino acids: CASKTGGPSNQPQHF. The CDR3 region has the DNA TGTGCCAGTAAAACAGGGGGACCCAGCAATCAGCCCCAGCATTTT. Using reference TRBV19 and TRBJ1-5 for the parts outside the CDR3, the full variable domain is DGGITQSPKYLFRKEGQNVTLSCEQNLNHDAMYWYRQDPGQGLRLIYYSQIVNDFQKGDIAEGYSVSREKKESFPLTVTSAQKNPTAFYLCASKTGGPSNQPQHFGDGTRLSIL.

The table lists this clone with a count of one. The rearrangement joins TRBV7-3 to TRBJ2-3, with TRBD2 identical over 13 bases. This CDR3 is 18 amino acids long. Germline CDR1 reads SGHTA; CDR2 reads FQGTGA. V lost 0 bases and J lost 2; bases outside the gene matches: 5. The CDR3 spells CASSLTPTSGGPTDTQYF. Written as DNA, the CDR3 is TGTGCCAGCAGCTTAACCCCGACTAGCGGGGGGCCCACAGATACGCAGTATTTT.

This CDR3 is CAWSTLTGTRGDTEAFF. The CDR3 DNA is TGTGCCTGGAGTACTCTGACAGGGACCCGTGGTGACACTGAAGCTTTCTTT. V gene TRBV30 combines with J gene TRBJ1-1; TRBD1 matches at 7 bases. V was pared by 2 bases and J by 3 bases, with 15 bases of the junction left unmatched. Germline-derived CDR1 and CDR2 are GTSNPN and SVGIG (reference sequence). The CDR3 has 17 residues.

This chain uses TRBV12-5 with TRBJ2-5; TRBD1 aligns across 10 bases. CDR1 LGHNT and CDR2 FRNRAP come from the germline V gene. Trimming cost V 7 bases and J 1 base; bases outside gene matches: 9. CDR3 size: 16 residues. The CDR3 loop is CASAGGDRGIQETQYF. As DNA, the CDR3 is TGTGCTAGTGCCGGGGGGGACAGGGGAATCCAAGAGACCCAGTACTTC.

Here the CDR3 DNA reads TGTGCCAGCTCGCCCTCCCCGGACAGTAATCAGCCCCAGCATTTT. It is translated as CASSPSPDSNQPQHF. This rearrangement joins TRBV18 to TRBJ1-5; possible D gene TRBD1, 6 bases. From germline, CDR1 is KGHSH and CDR2 LQKENI. The V end was cut by 6 bases, the J end by 4 bases, with 16 bases between. The CDR3 sequence is 15 residues long. Filled out from reference TRBV18 and TRBJ1-5, the complete variable domain reads NAGVMQNPRHLVRRRGQEARLRCSPMKGHSHVYWYRQLPEEGLKFMVYLQKENIIDESGMPKERFSAEFPKEGPSILRIQQVVRGDSAAYFCASSPSPDSNQPQHFGDGTRLSIL.

This chain uses TRBV30 with TRBJ1-5; D is perhaps TRBD1 (5 bases). Germline V gene lookup returns CDR1 GTSNPN and CDR2 SVGIG (reference sequence). The CDR3 has 13 residues. Trimming left V 0 bases short and J 2 bases short, with 5 bases between. Written as DNA, the CDR3 is TGTGCCTGGAGTGTACAGGGCAATCAGCCCCAGCATTTT. Residues: CAWSVQGNQPQHF.

Here the CDR3 reads CASRKGQSTDTQYF. CDR3 DNA: TGTGCCAGCAGAAAAGGACAAAGCACAGATACGCAGTATTTT. J is TRBJ2-3 and V is TRBV6-5; D may be TRBD1 (5 bases). CDR3 size: 14 residues. CDR1 and CDR2 from the germline V gene are MNHEY and SVGAGI. V lost 6 bases and J lost 0, with 10 bases in between.

The chain employs TRBV3-1 (or the pseudogene TRBV3-2) and TRBJ1-1; no clear D. The CDR3 length is 12 residues. V was cut by 8 bases and J by 5 bases, with 12 bases left in between. The germline gives CDR1 LGHDT, CDR2 YNNKEL (reference sequence). The chain's CDR3 is CASAWGATEAFF. CDR3 bases: TGTGCCAGCGCGTGGGGAGCGACTGAAGCTTTCTTT.

This chain connects TRBV6-2 or TRBV6-3 to TRBJ2-5; tentatively, D is TRBD2 (5 bases). The length of the CDR3 is 14 residues. Germline-derived CDR1 and CDR2 are MNHEY and SVGEGT. V was cut by 0 bases and J by 9 bases, with 14 bases left in between. The CDR3 loop reads CASSYSTTPEAQYF. The CDR3 DNA follows: TGTGCCAGCAGTTACTCGACGACCCCGGAGGCCCAGTACTTC.

This sequence joins TRBV7-8 and TRBJ2-3; 14 bases match TRBD2. Germline V gene sequence: CDR1 SGHVS, CDR2 FQNEAQ. CDR3 length: 17 residues. The junction had 6 bases not matched to a gene; V was cut back by 2 bases and J by 5 bases. The CDR3 DNA sequence: TGTGCCAGCAGCTTAAGACTAGCGGGGGGGCAAAGAGATACGCAGTATTTT. The encoded protein is CASSLRLAGGQRDTQYF.

This clone appeared a single time. V is TRBV5-5 and J is TRBJ2-2; 9 positions agree with TRBD1. The CDR3 spans 17 residues. The J segment lost 6 bases and the V segment lost 2 bases, leaving 11 bases of the junction unmatched. CDR1 SGHKS and CDR2 YYEKEE come from the germline V gene (reference sequence). CDR3 loop: CASSFRDRVVYAGELFF. CDR3 nucleotides: TGTGCCAGCAGCTTCCGGGACAGGGTGGTGTACGCCGGGGAGCTGTTTTTT.

In DNA form, the CDR3 reads TGTGCCAGCAGTCCTAACAGGGACGATACGCAGTATTTT. Translating it yields CASSPNRDDTQYF. The rearrangement joins TRBV12-3 or TRBV12-4 to TRBJ2-3; TRBD1 is a possible D gene (6 bases). V dropped 5 bases and J dropped 6 bases, with 12 bases sitting between them. The CDR3 consists of 13 residues.